This entry lists 21 T cell receptor beta chains sequenced from one sample in a study of T-cell reconstitution after alpha-beta-depleted transplantation in children. For TCRbeta, the library was prepared with unique molecular identifiers. TCRdb reprocessed the PCR reads with MiXCR, giving one entry per CDR3 protein. The table includes around 500,000 distinct CDR3 sequences, about 12% detected once. The sample was PBMCs from the stem cell graft donor, taken from the stem cell graft. These TCRs come from a human donor who donated a stem cell graft to a child with combined immunodeficiency.

This clonotype showed up just a few times. The chain employs TRBV12-3 or TRBV12-4 and TRBJ2-7, with D tentatively TRBD1 (6 bases). The CDR3 spans 13 residues. V lost 6 bases to trimming and J lost 3 bases, with 12 bases between them. CDR3 coding DNA: TGTGCCAGCAGCTGGGAACAGGGCTACGAGCAGTACTTC. Translation: CASSWEQGYEQYF.

The chain couples TRBV10-2 to TRBJ1-3; D not resolved. The ends were cut back, 8 bases at V and 7 bases at J, with 15 bases in the middle. Per the germline V gene, CDR1 is WSHSY and CDR2 is SAAADI. This CDR3 region has 13 residues. The chain's CDR3 is CASRTPGGNTIYF. DNA of the CDR3: TGCGCCAGCCGGACGCCCGGCGGGAACACCATATATTTT.

This clonotype was seen ten or more times. The gene calls are TRBV7-8 and TRBJ2-3; 8 bases are shared with TRBD2. The CDR3 runs 15 residues. From germline, CDR1 is SGHVS and CDR2 FQNEAQ. The junction had 7 bases not matched to a gene; V was cut back by 2 bases and J by 6 bases. The CDR3 DNA sequence: TGTGCCAGCAGCTTACCGGGAGGGCGTGAGGATACGCAGTATTTT. Translation: CASSLPGGREDTQYF. Filled out from reference TRBV7-8 and TRBJ2-3, the complete variable domain reads GAGVSQSPRYKVAKRGQDVALRCDPISGHVSLFWYQQALGQGPEFLTYFQNEAQLDKSGLPSDRFFAERPEGSVSTLKIQRTQQEDSAVYLCASSLPGGREDTQYFGPGTRLTVL.

This clonotype showed up just a few times. V and J are TRBV2 and TRBJ2-3, with a weak D call TRBD2 (5 bases). The germline gives CDR1 SNHLY, CDR2 FYNNEI. The CDR3 is made up of 14 amino acids. The V end lost 8 bases, the J end lost 4 bases, and 16 bases lay between the germline ends. The CDR3 DNA is TGTGCCAGCCGCCCCTTGGGAGCGCCAGATACGCAGTATTTT. Translation gives CASRPLGAPDTQYF. Full variable domain (missing parts from reference TRBV2 and TRBJ2-3): EPEVTQTPSHQVTQMGQEVILRCVPISNHLYFYWYRQILGQKVEFLVSFYNNEISEKSEIFDDQFSVERPDGSNFTLKIRSTKLEDSAMYFCASRPLGAPDTQYFGPGTRLTVL.

This clonotype was seen repeatedly, ten times or more. The genes are TRBV21-1 and TRBJ1-5. TRBV21-1 is a listed pseudogene. The CDR3 is made up of 18 amino acids. The CDR3 here is CASSKSVSRMSNNQPQHF. The DNA of the CDR3 is TGTGCCAGCAGCAAGTCGGTATCGAGGATGAGTAACAATCAGCCCCAGCATTTT.

The V call is TRBV20-1, the J call TRBJ1-6; 9 bases agree with TRBD1. With V trimmed by 6 bases and J by 7 bases, 7 bases remained unmatched. This CDR3 region has 14 residues. The germline gives CDR1 DFQATT, CDR2 SNEGSKA (reference sequence). This CDR3 is CSATGTGNNSPLHF. CDR3 in DNA: TGCAGTGCCACCGGGACAGGGAACAATTCACCCCTCCACTTT.

The V call is TRBV5-1, the J call TRBJ1-2; unclear D gene. Germline lookup yields CDR1 SGHRS and CDR2 YFSETQ. The CDR3 consists of 17 residues. Trimming removed 4 bases from V and 2 bases from J, with 21 bases in between. The CDR3 loop reads CASSRAGELTLNYGYTF. As DNA, the CDR3 is TGCGCCAGCAGCCGGGCGGGTGAGCTTACCTTAAACTATGGCTACACCTTC.

The chain combines TRBV12-3 or TRBV12-4 with TRBJ2-7; TRBD2 aligns across 8 bases. This CDR3 spans 15 amino acids. J gave up 6 bases and V 4 bases, and 11 bases lay outside the gene matches. CDR3 in DNA: TGTGCCAGCAGTTCAATTTCCGGGACTAGTTCCGAGCAGTACTTC. It specifies CASSSISGTSSEQYF.

Many counts were recorded for this clonotype. This CDR3 reads CASSYGAQETQYF. In DNA form, the CDR3 reads TGTGCCAGCAGTTACGGGGCTCAAGAGACCCAGTACTTC. The chain joins TRBV12-3 or TRBV12-4 to TRBJ2-5; D tentatively fits TRBD1 or TRBD2 (5 bases each). CDR3 size: 13 residues. V was clipped by 4 bases and J by 2 bases, with 8 bases between them.

V usage is TRBV7-9 and J usage is TRBJ2-5, with D unclear. The CDR3 is 13 residues long. Germline-derived CDR1 and CDR2 are SEHNR and FQNEAQ (reference sequence). The ends were cut back, 6 bases at V and 4 bases at J, with 12 bases in the middle. As DNA, the CDR3 is TGTGCCAGCAGATCGATTCAGCGAGAGACCCAGTACTTC. Its protein is CASRSIQRETQYF.

This clonotype showed up many times. The chain couples TRBV24-1 to TRBJ2-1; 8 bases line up with TRBD2. V shed 1 base, J shed 0 bases, and the junction held 1 base outside the gene matches. The germline gives CDR1 KGHDR, CDR2 SFDVKD. This CDR3 comprises 16 residues. For the CDR3, the DNA is TGTGCCACCAGTGATTTACGGGAGGGCTCCTACAATGAGCAGTTCTTC. Its protein product is CATSDLREGSYNEQFF.

This clonotype was counted many times. V is TRBV25-1 and J is TRBJ2-2; D gene unclear. From germline, CDR1 is MGHDK and CDR2 SYGVNS. CDR3 length equals 13 residues. V was clipped by 5 bases and J by 6 bases, with 10 bases between them. The CDR3 DNA sequence: TGTGCCAGCAGTCGAGCCCCGGCCGGGGAGCTGTTTTTT. The encoded protein is CASSRAPAGELFF. The whole variable domain, remainder taken from reference TRBV25-1 and TRBJ2-2, is EADIYQTPRYLVIGTGKKITLECSQTMGHDKMYWYQQDPGMELHLIHYSYGVNSTEKGDLSSESTVSRIRTEHFPLTLESARPSHTSQYLCASSRAPAGELFFGEGSRLTVL.

This clonotype showed up many times. The CDR3 DNA is TGTGCCACCAGCAGAGTGGGAAGGACAGTTTACAATGAGCAGTTCTTC. Its protein is CATSRVGRTVYNEQFF. The V call is TRBV15, the J call TRBJ2-1, with D possibly TRBD1 on 6 matching bases. V was shortened by 1 base and J by 4 bases, with 14 bases between the two germline ends. The germline CDR1 and CDR2 sequences are LNHNV and YYDKDF (reference sequence). The CDR3 contains 16 residues.

Only a few counts were recorded for this clonotype. The chain uses TRBV6-5 and TRBJ2-3; TRBD1 aligns across 9 bases. CDR1 is MNHEY and CDR2 is SVGAGI in the germline V gene. The V and J ends lost 7 bases and 1 base, in that order; junction bases with no gene match: 3. There are 14 residues in the CDR3. Here the CDR3 reads CASNRDRGTDTQYF. The DNA of the CDR3 is TGTGCCAGCAACCGGGACAGGGGCACAGATACGCAGTATTTT.

This clonotype has more than one count but fewer than ten. The chain links TRBV6-2 or TRBV6-3 to TRBJ2-7; D gene unclear. The CDR3 covers 12 residues. V was shortened by 6 bases and J by 3 bases, with 9 bases between the two germline ends. Per the germline V gene, CDR1 is MNHEY and CDR2 is SVGEGT. The CDR3 loop is CASSGGIYEQYF. CDR3 in DNA: TGTGCCAGCAGCGGCGGTATCTACGAGCAGTACTTC.

This clonotype appeared a few times. The CDR3 loop reads CASSELAGVMNEQFF. The CDR3 nucleotides read TGTGCCAGCAGCGAACTAGCGGGAGTAATGAATGAGCAGTTCTTC. This sequence joins TRBV6-4 and TRBJ2-1, with TRBD2 identical over 11 bases. V shed 6 bases, J shed 7 bases, and the junction held 8 bases outside the gene matches. CDR3 length: 15 residues. Germline CDR1 and CDR2: MRHNA and SNTAGT.

V and J are TRBV19 and TRBJ2-3; 8 bases map to TRBD2. The V gene end was trimmed by 5 bases and the J gene end by 0 bases; junction bases not matched to a gene: 13. In germline, CDR1 is LNHDA, CDR2 SQIVND (reference sequence). The CDR3 covers 18 residues. In nucleotides, the CDR3 is TGTGCCAGTAGTGGAGGATTAGCGGGGCATCCTAGCACAGATACGCAGTATTTT. Amino acids: CASSGGLAGHPSTDTQYF.

This chain connects TRBV19 to TRBJ2-7; 7 nucleotides align to TRBD1. CDR3 length equals 15 residues. Germline V gene sequence: CDR1 LNHDA, CDR2 SQIVND (reference sequence). After removal of 5 bases from V and 3 bases from J, the junction contained 10 bases not matched to a gene. CDR3 protein: CASSPDRTPLYEQYF. The CDR3 DNA is TGTGCCAGTAGTCCGGACAGGACCCCCCTCTACGAGCAGTACTTC.

The rearrangement joins TRBV12-3 or TRBV12-4 to TRBJ2-7; TRBD1 might be the D (6 bases). The ends were cut back, 0 bases at V and 3 bases at J, with 9 bases in the middle. The CDR3 covers 14 residues. CDR3 sequence reads: CASSLAGHNYEQYF. In DNA form, the CDR3 reads TGTGCCAGCAGTTTAGCGGGACATAACTACGAGCAGTACTTC.

This clonotype was seen more than once but under ten times. The V gene is TRBV18, the J gene TRBJ2-5; D is tentatively TRBD1 or TRBD2 (6 bases each). The V gene's germline CDR1 is KGHSH and CDR2 LQKENI. Trimming took off 0 bases at V and 4 bases at J, with 15 bases between the two ends. There are 16 residues in the CDR3. DNA for the CDR3: TGTGCCAGCTCACCACCGTTGGAGGGGGTCAGAGAGACCCAGTACTTC. Protein sequence: CASSPPLEGVRETQYF.

The chain recombines TRBV5-6 with TRBJ2-2; 8 bases are a match to TRBD1. Germline V gene data show CDR1 as SGHDT and CDR2 as YYEEEE. This CDR3 is built from 15 residues. V lost 4 bases and J lost 1; bases outside the gene matches: 3. CDR3 DNA: TGTGCCAGCAGCCGGGACAGGCGGAACACCGGGGAGCTGTTTTTT. As protein: CASSRDRRNTGELFF.